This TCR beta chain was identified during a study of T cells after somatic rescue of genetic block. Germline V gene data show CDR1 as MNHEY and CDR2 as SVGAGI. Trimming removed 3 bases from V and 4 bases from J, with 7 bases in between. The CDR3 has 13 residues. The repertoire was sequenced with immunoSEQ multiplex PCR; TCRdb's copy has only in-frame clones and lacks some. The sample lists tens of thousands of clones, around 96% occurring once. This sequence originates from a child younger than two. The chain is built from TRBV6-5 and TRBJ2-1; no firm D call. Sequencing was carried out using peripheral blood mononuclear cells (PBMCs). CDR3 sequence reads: CASSYPPYNEQFF. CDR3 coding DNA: TGTGCCAGCAGTTATCCACCTTACAATGAGCAGTTCTTC.